These 12 T cell receptor beta chains originate from one sample sequenced in a study of T cell changes during pregnancy in multiple sclerosis. Some clones are missing from TCRdb's copy, which holds only in-frame ones; the method was immunoSEQ multiplex PCR. This table has about 17,000 clones, approximately 88% appearing once. This material consisted of CD8+ T cells from peripheral blood mononuclear cells, taken in the third trimester of pregnancy. The receptor source for this set is a female donor in good health, enrolled as a control in a pregnancy study.

This clone was observed a few times. The rearrangement links TRBV6-5 to TRBJ2-6, with a weak D call TRBD2 (5 bases). V was cut by 4 bases and J by 2 bases, with 9 bases left in between. The germline V gene encodes CDR1 MNHEY and CDR2 SVGAGI. This CDR3 is 15 amino acids long. Here the CDR3 reads CASSFQEAGANVLTF. The CDR3 coding sequence is TGTGCCAGCAGTTTCCAGGAGGCTGGGGCCAACGTCCTGACTTTC.

This chain uses TRBV29-1 with TRBJ1-1, with TRBD1 matching 7 bases. The V and J ends lost 6 bases and 2 bases, in that order; junction bases with no gene match: 3. Germline loops: CDR1 SQVTM, CDR2 ANQGSEA. This CDR3 is 12 amino acids long. DNA of the CDR3: TGCAGCGTCCGACAGGGCAACACTGAAGCTTTCTTT. Protein: CSVRQGNTEAFF. The whole variable domain, filled in from reference TRBV29-1 and TRBJ1-1, reads SAVISQKPSRDICQRGTSLTIQCQVDSQVTMMFWYRQQPGQSLTLIATANQGSEATYESGFVIDKFPISRPNLTFSTLTVSNMSPEDSSIYLCSVRQGNTEAFFGQGTRLTVV.

The rearrangement uses TRBV6-1 and TRBJ2-1, with 9 nucleotides matching TRBD2. This CDR3 spans 15 amino acids. The germline CDR1 and CDR2 sequences are MNHNS and SASEGT. With V trimmed by 3 bases and J by 4 bases, 4 bases remained unmatched. The CDR3 loop reads CASSEGTSRYNEQFF. CDR3 nucleotide sequence: TGTGCCAGCAGTGAGGGGACTAGCAGATACAATGAGCAGTTCTTC.

The J gene is TRBJ1-2, the V gene TRBV27; maybe TRBD1 (5 bases). The CDR3 runs to 16 residues. Trimming pared 5 bases from V and 0 bases from J, leaving 16 bases between. The germline gives CDR1 MNHEY, CDR2 SMNVEV (reference sequence). Here the CDR3 DNA reads TGTGCCAGCAGTCCACTTGGGGGGGAAGCTAACTATGGCTACACCTTC. It yields the protein CASSPLGGEANYGYTF.

The V and J genes are TRBV19 and TRBJ2-6; no clear D gene. The V gene lost 7 bases and the J gene lost 5 bases, with 15 bases spanning the gap. In germline, CDR1 is LNHDA, CDR2 SQIVND (reference sequence). The CDR3 loop spans 15 amino acids. The CDR3 DNA reads as TGTGCCAGTACCGCCTGGCCTCCGAGGGCCAACGTCCTGACTTTC. Translating gives CASTAWPPRANVLTF.

The rearrangement links TRBV25-1 to TRBJ2-7, with 9 bases identical to TRBD1. V shed 6 bases, J shed 5 bases, and the junction held 5 bases outside the gene matches. CDR1 is MGHDK, CDR2 SYGVNS, per germline. The CDR3 is 13 residues long. CDR3 residues: CASRQGAFNEQYF. CDR3 nucleotide sequence: TGTGCCAGCAGACAGGGGGCATTCAACGAGCAGTACTTC.

The V and J genes are TRBV10-3 and TRBJ1-5, with D perhaps TRBD1 (5 bases). V gave up 3 bases and J gave up 3 bases, with 15 bases separating them. The CDR3 contains 16 residues. The V gene's germline CDR1 is ENHRY and CDR2 SYGVKD. CDR3 loop: CAISDWEVQANQPQHF. The CDR3 DNA reads TGTGCCATCAGTGATTGGGAGGTACAGGCCAATCAGCCCCAGCATTTT.

V gene TRBV5-1 combines with J gene TRBJ2-7; 12 nucleotides match TRBD2. Per the germline V gene, CDR1 is SGHRS and CDR2 is YFSETQ. With V trimmed by 4 bases and J by 7 bases, 3 bases remained unmatched. The CDR3 has 13 residues. CDR3 sequence: CASSPLAGGEQYF. Written as DNA, the CDR3 is TGCGCCAGCAGCCCACTAGCGGGGGGTGAGCAGTACTTC.

V usage is TRBV28 and J usage is TRBJ2-2; possibly TRBD2 for D (5 bases). Germline CDR1 MDHEN, CDR2 SYDVKM. Trimming pared 1 base from V and 3 bases from J, leaving 9 bases between. The CDR3 loop spans 15 amino acids. The CDR3 DNA reads TGTGCCAGCAGTTTATACGGGGATCACACCGGGGAGCTGTTTTTT. It translates to CASSLYGDHTGELFF.

CDR3 sequence: CASSFASGRYEQYF. The CDR3 DNA follows: TGTGCCAGCAGCTTCGCTAGCGGGAGGTACGAGCAGTACTTC. V is TRBV5-6 and J is TRBJ2-7; TRBD2 matches 11 bases. CDR3 length equals 14 residues. Germline V CDR1 and CDR2: SGHDT, YYEEEE. The trim removed 2 bases at V and 4 bases at J, leaving 2 bases unmatched.

The gene calls are TRBV10-2 and TRBJ2-3; TRBD2 matches at 9 bases. V lost 8 bases and J lost 5; bases outside the gene matches: 8. Germline V gene data show CDR1 as WSHSY and CDR2 as SAAADI. This CDR3 region has 14 residues. CDR3 DNA: TGCGCCAGCCATGGCGGGGGGGCAATAGATACGCAGTATTTT. Translation: CASHGGGAIDTQYF.

This clone has just a few counts. The chain is built from TRBV12-5 and TRBJ1-4, with a weak D call TRBD1 (6 bases). This CDR3 has 13 amino acids. Per germline, CDR1 LGHNT and CDR2 FRNRAP. V dropped 1 base and J dropped 15 bases, with 15 bases sitting between them. CDR3 amino acids: CASGLDTGTKVFF. As DNA, the CDR3 is TGTGCTAGTGGTTTGGACACCGGGACAAAGGTGTTTTTT.